The T cell receptor beta chain under discussion was sequenced for a study of blood T cell repertoires in COVID-19. Clones were sequenced by immunoSEQ multiplex PCR, and TCRdb holds only the in-frame ones, with some missing. This table holds some 220,000 clones, under 90% found once. Germline assignment: CDR1 MDHEN and CDR2 SYDVKM. V was pared by 5 bases and J by 1 base, with 3 bases between. The CDR3 loop spans 13 amino acids. This chain connects TRBV28 to TRBJ2-6, with D unresolved. The sequencing input was peripheral blood. This sequence originates from a woman of 80 years or more with active or convalescent COVID-19. CDR3 amino acids: CASSRSGANVLTF. In DNA, the CDR3 is TGTGCCAGCAGTCGTTCTGGGGCCAACGTCCTGACTTTC.